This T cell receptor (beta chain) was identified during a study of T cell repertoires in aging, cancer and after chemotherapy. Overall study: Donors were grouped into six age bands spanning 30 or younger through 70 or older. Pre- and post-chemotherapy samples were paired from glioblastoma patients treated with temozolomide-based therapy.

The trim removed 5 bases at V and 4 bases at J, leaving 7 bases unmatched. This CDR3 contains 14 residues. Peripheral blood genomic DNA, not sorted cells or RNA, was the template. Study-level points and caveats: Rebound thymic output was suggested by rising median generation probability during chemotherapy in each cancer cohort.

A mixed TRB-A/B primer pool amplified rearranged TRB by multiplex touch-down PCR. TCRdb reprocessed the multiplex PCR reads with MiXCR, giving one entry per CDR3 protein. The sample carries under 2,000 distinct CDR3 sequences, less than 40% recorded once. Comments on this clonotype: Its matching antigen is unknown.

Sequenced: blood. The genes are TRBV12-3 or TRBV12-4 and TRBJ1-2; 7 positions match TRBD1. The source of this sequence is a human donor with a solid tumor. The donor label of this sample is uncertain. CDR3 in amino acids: CASSRTGVVYGYTF. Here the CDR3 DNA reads TGTGCCAGCAGTCGCACAGGGGTTGTCTATGGCTACACCTTC.